The rows below give T cell receptor beta chains drawn from one sample of a study of cytomegalovirus exposure and HLA in healthy donors. Only in-frame clones appear in the TCRdb table, and some are missing; sequencing was by immunoSEQ multiplex PCR. The data contain 270,000 or so clones, 86% of them singletons. The sample taken for sequencing was PBMCs. The receptors come from a man aged 35-49 years in good health and CMV-seropositive. The CDR3 runs from the conserved cysteine through the conserved F or W. A D gene is named only where the DNA matches it firmly. Some rows mark clone size as missing; the rest say once, few, many or name a class of expanded clone.

cdr3_nt | cdr3_aa | j_call | v_call | clone_size | d_call
TGTGCCACCAGAGGTACCGGGACAGCCCGAGTTCGACCCCAGCATTTT | CATRGTGTARVRPQHF | TRBJ1-5 | TRBV15 | . | TRBD1
TGTGCCATCAGTGGACGGGACACCTACGAGCAGTACTTC | CAISGRDTYEQYF | TRBJ2-7 | TRBV10-3 | once | .
TGTGCCAGCAGCCAAAGGGCGGGGCGGACAGGGAGTAATGAGCAGTTCTTC | CASSQRAGRTGSNEQFF | TRBJ2-1 | TRBV7-2 | . | TRBD1
TGTGCCAGCAGGACCCGGTCAGGGGGGAACACTGAAGCTTTCTTT | CASRTRSGGNTEAFF | TRBJ1-1 | TRBV6-5 | . | TRBD1
TGTGCCAGCAGCATGGGACAGTTCTATGGCTACACCTTC | CASSMGQFYGYTF | TRBJ1-2 | TRBV7-9 | . | TRBD1
TGTGCCAGCAGTCTGGGCACAAACTACGAGCAGTACTTC | CASSLGTNYEQYF | TRBJ2-7 | TRBV27 | . | .
TGTGCCAGCAGTTTACCTACAGGGGGCGAGGAAAAACTGTTTTTT | CASSLPTGGEEKLFF | TRBJ1-4 | TRBV28 | . | TRBD1
TGCGCCAGCAGCTTCGGAGGTTTCGATATGAACACTGAAGCTTTCTTT | CASSFGGFDMNTEAFF | TRBJ1-1 | TRBV5-1 | . | .
TGTGCCAGCAGCCCCCGGACTAGCGGCACAGATACGCAGTATTTT | CASSPRTSGTDTQYF | TRBJ2-3 | TRBV9 | . | TRBD2
TGTGCCAGCAGTTTCGATTTAAGGACGGGACAGGGCCTCGGGGGCACTGAAGCTTTCTTT | CASSFDLRTGQGLGGTEAFF | TRBJ1-1 | TRBV28 | . | TRBD1
TGTGCCAGTAGTAAACAGACCGTTGGCAATCAGCCCCAGCATTTT | CASSKQTVGNQPQHF | TRBJ1-5 | TRBV19 | . | .
TGTGCCAGCAGCTTAGGACGGACTAGCGGTACCTACTACGAGCAGTACTTC | CASSLGRTSGTYYEQYF | TRBJ2-7 | TRBV7-2 | . | TRBD2
TGTGCCAGCAGCTTGGGGCGGGACGGAGTCACAGATACGCAGTATTTT | CASSLGRDGVTDTQYF | TRBJ2-3 | TRBV7-9 | . | .
TGCGCCAGCAGCTGGGGACAGGGACGACTCACCGGGGAGCTGTTTTTT | CASSWGQGRLTGELFF | TRBJ2-2 | TRBV5-1 | . | TRBD1
TGCGCCAGCAGCGTCGGGACAGGGCGTTATCAGCCCCAGCATTTT | CASSVGTGRYQPQHF | TRBJ1-5 | TRBV4-3 | . | TRBD1
TGTGCCAGCAGTGAACAGGGGGCTAACACCGGGGAGCTGTTTTTT | CASSEQGANTGELFF | TRBJ2-2 | TRBV2 | once | TRBD1
TGTGCCAGCAGCCCCGGAGGCTCCCAAGAGACCCAGTACTTC | CASSPGGSQETQYF | TRBJ2-5 | TRBV6-6 | . | .
TGTGCCAGCAGCCCCAAGAGAAGCGGCGAGCAGTACTTC | CASSPKRSGEQYF | TRBJ2-7 | TRBV4-2 | once | .
TGTGCCAGCAGTGAAAGGCAGGGGGGTACAGATACGCAGTATTTT | CASSERQGGTDTQYF | TRBJ2-3 | TRBV6-1 | . | .
TGTGCCAGCAGCTTACTACTAGCGGGGTACAATGAGCAGTTCTTC | CASSLLLAGYNEQFF | TRBJ2-1 | TRBV7-2 | . | TRBD2
TGCAGCGTGGTCGACAATTACGAGCAGTACTTC | CSVVDNYEQYF | TRBJ2-7 | TRBV29-1 | . | .
TGTGCCTGGAGTGCCAAATCGGGACAGGGGAGCACTGAAGCTTTCTTT | CAWSAKSGQGSTEAFF | TRBJ1-1 | TRBV30 | . | TRBD1
TGTGCCAGCAGCCATCTGCGGGGGGACACTGAAGCTTTCTTT | CASSHLRGDTEAFF | TRBJ1-1 | TRBV7-2 | . | .
TGTGCCAGCAGTTACTCCTACAGGGAACGGCAGTACTTC | CASSYSYRERQYF | TRBJ2-7 | TRBV6-5 | . | .
TGTGCCAACGGGGGGTACAATGAGCAGTTCTTC | CANGGYNEQFF | TRBJ2-1 | TRBV2 | . | TRBD2
TGCGCCAGCAGTGGTGGGGGGGATGAAAAACTGTTTTTT | CASSGGGDEKLFF | TRBJ1-4 | TRBV5-1 | . | .
TGTGCCAGCAGCCTCAGCGGGAGGGGGGCAGATACGCAGTATTTT | CASSLSGRGADTQYF | TRBJ2-3 | TRBV7-3 | . | TRBD2
TGTGCCTGTCTAGCGGGACAAGAGACCCAGTACTTC | CACLAGQETQYF | TRBJ2-5 | TRBV30 | . | TRBD2
TGTGCCAGCAGTTTAGCCGGACAGGTCGCCTACGAGCAGTACTTC | CASSLAGQVAYEQYF | TRBJ2-7 | TRBV28 | . | TRBD1
TGTGCCAGCAGTTCCGGACTAGCGGGAAGCACAGATACGCAGTATTTT | CASSSGLAGSTDTQYF | TRBJ2-3 | TRBV27 | . | TRBD2
TGTGCCAGCAGAAAAGACAGGGTTGGTCAGCCCCAGCATTTT | CASRKDRVGQPQHF | TRBJ1-5 | TRBV28 | . | TRBD1
TGTGCCAGCAGTCCCGGTAACAATGAGCAGTTCTTC | CASSPGNNEQFF | TRBJ2-1 | TRBV28 | . | .
TGTGCCAGCAGTGCGAAAGAAGCCAAAAACATTCAGTACTTC | CASSAKEAKNIQYF | TRBJ2-4 | TRBV6-5 | . | .
TGTGCCAGCAGCTCAGGCCTCGACAGTGAAGCTTTCTTT | CASSSGLDSEAFF | TRBJ1-1 | TRBV7-9 | few | .
TGTGCCAGCAGTATAACGGGACTAGCGGGACCAGAGCAGTACTTC | CASSITGLAGPEQYF | TRBJ2-7 | TRBV13 | . | TRBD2
TGCGCCAGCAGTAGGACAGATAGCACAGATACGCAGTATTTT | CASSRTDSTDTQYF | TRBJ2-3 | TRBV10-2 | . | .
TGCGCCAGCAGCCTTCTAGAATACAATGAGCAGTTCTTC | CASSLLEYNEQFF | TRBJ2-1 | TRBV5-1 | . | .
TGCAGCGTCCGCGGGGGCGCAAGCTCCTACAATGAGCAGTTCTTC | CSVRGGASSYNEQFF | TRBJ2-1 | TRBV29-1 | . | .
TGTGCCAGCAGCTCCGGACAGAACACTGAAGCTTTCTTT | CASSSGQNTEAFF | TRBJ1-1 | TRBV7-3 | . | .
TGTGCCAGCAGCCATACCTCCGGAGATATATACGAGCAGTACTTC | CASSHTSGDIYEQYF | TRBJ2-7 | TRBV7-9 | . | .